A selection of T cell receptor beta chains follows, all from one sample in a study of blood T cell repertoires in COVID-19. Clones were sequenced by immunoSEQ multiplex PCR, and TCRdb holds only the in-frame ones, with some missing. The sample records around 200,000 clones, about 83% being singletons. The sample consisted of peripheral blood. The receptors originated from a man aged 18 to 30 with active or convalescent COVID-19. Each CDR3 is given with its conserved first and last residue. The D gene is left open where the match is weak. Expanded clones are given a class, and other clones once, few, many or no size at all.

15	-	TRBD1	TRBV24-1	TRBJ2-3	CATSDQDRVADTQYF	TGTGCCACCAGTGACCAGGACAGGGTCGCGGATACGCAGTATTTT
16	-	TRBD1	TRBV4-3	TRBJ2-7	CASSQDPGTGGYEQYF	TGCGCCAGCAGCCAAGATCCGGGGACAGGGGGATACGAGCAGTACTTC
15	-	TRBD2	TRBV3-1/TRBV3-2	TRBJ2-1	CASSPWGTSYNEQFF	TGTGCCAGCAGCCCCTGGGGGACTAGCTACAATGAGCAGTTCTTC
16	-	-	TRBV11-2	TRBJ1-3	CASSLARGSSGNTIYF	TGTGCCAGCAGCTTAGCTCGCGGTAGCTCTGGAAACACCATATATTTT
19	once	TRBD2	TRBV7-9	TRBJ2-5	CASSTPKPSGGEDMETQYF	TGTGCCAGCAGCACACCTAAACCTAGCGGGGGGGAAGACATGGAGACCCAGTACTTC
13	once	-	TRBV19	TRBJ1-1	CASRTSGVTEAFF	TGTGCCAGCCGGACGTCCGGGGTGACTGAAGCTTTCTTT
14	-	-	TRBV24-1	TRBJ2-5	CATSPGGSQETQYF	TGTGCCACCAGTCCTGGGGGGTCCCAAGAGACCCAGTACTTC
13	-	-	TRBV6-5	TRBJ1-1	CASRIQDNTEAFF	TGTGCCAGCAGGATACAGGATAACACTGAAGCTTTCTTT
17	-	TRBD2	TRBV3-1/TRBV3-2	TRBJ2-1	CASSLTSGGTPINEQFF	TGTGCCAGCAGCCTTACTAGCGGGGGGACCCCAATCAATGAGCAGTTCTTC
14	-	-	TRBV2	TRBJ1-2	CASSTTTLNYGYTF	TGTGCCAGCTCTACTACCACCCTTAACTATGGCTACACCTTC
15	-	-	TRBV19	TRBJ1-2	CASSISLPGNYGYTF	TGTGCCAGTAGTATTTCCCTCCCAGGGAACTATGGCTACACCTTC
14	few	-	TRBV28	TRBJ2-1	CASSSRKGRNEQFF	TGTGCCAGCAGTTCTAGGAAGGGGAGGAATGAGCAGTTCTTC
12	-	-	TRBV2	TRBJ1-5	CASRKTNQPQHF	TGTGCCAGCCGAAAGACTAATCAGCCCCAGCATTTT
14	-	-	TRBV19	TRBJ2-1	CATAYSTPYNEQFF	TGTGCCACCGCGTACTCGACACCTTACAATGAGCAGTTCTTC
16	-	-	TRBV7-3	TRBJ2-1	CASSLSGAVSYNEQFF	TGTGCCAGCAGCTTATCTGGAGCGGTGTCCTACAATGAGCAGTTCTTC
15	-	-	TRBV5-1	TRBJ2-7	CASSLASGKGYEQYF	TGCGCCAGCAGCTTGGCGTCAGGGAAAGGGTACGAGCAGTACTTC
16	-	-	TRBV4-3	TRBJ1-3	CASSQGAALSGNTIYF	TGCGCCAGCAGCCAAGGGGCCGCACTCTCTGGAAACACCATATATTTT
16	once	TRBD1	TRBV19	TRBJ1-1	CASSTSRQGLNTEAFF	TGTGCCAGTAGTACATCCAGACAGGGGCTGAACACTGAAGCTTTCTTT
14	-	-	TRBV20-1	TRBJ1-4	CSASGGHPNEKLFF	TGCAGTGCTAGTGGGGGGCACCCTAATGAAAAACTGTTTTTT
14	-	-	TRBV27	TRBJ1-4	CASSRGRTNEKLFF	TGTGCCAGCAGTCGTGGGAGGACTAATGAAAAACTGTTTTTT
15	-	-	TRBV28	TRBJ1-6	CASRLWTANNSPLHF	TGTGCCAGCAGGCTTTGGACAGCAAATAATTCACCCCTCCACTTT
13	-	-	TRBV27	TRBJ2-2	CASSRGEAGELFF	TGTGCCAGCAGCAGGGGGGAGGCCGGGGAGCTGTTTTTT
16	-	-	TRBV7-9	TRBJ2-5	CASSLRRDRQQETQYF	TGTGCCAGCAGCTTACGGAGAGACAGGCAGCAAGAGACCCAGTACTTC
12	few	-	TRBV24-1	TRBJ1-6	CATSDWSIPLHF	TGTGCCACCAGTGATTGGAGCATTCCCCTCCACTTT
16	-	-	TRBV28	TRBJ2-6	CASSPLQDSGANVLTF	TGTGCCAGCAGTCCGCTACAGGACTCTGGGGCCAACGTCCTGACTTTC
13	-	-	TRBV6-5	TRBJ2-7	CASSDRTNYEQYF	TGTGCCAGCAGCGACAGAACAAATTACGAGCAGTACTTC
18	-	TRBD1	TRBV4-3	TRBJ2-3	CASSQFYQGAASTDTQYF	TGCGCCAGCAGCCAATTTTATCAGGGGGCGGCCAGCACAGATACGCAGTATTTT
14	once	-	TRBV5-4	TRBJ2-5	CASSQARGEETQYF	TGTGCCAGCAGCCAAGCCAGGGGGGAAGAGACCCAGTACTTC
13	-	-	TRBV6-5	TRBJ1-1	CASSTGMNTEAFF	TGTGCCAGCAGTACGGGTATGAACACTGAAGCTTTCTTT
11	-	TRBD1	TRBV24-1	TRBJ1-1	CATHDRGEAFF	TGTGCCACCCATGACAGGGGCGAAGCTTTCTTT
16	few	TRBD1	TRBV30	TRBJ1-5	CAWSAWDKNRGQPQHF	TGTGCCTGGAGTGCCTGGGATAAGAACAGGGGTCAGCCCCAGCATTTT
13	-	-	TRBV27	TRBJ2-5	CASQGSSGETQYF	TGTGCCAGCCAGGGGAGCTCGGGGGAGACCCAGTACTTC
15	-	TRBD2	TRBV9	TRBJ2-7	CASSPRLAGTYEQYF	TGTGCCAGCAGCCCTAGACTAGCGGGAACCTACGAGCAGTACTTC
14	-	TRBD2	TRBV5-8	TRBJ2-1	CASSLAGNYNEQFF	TGTGCCAGCAGCTTAGCGGGAAACTACAATGAGCAGTTCTTC
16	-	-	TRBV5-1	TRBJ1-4	CASSLWGQGLGEKLFF	TGCGCCAGCAGCCTTTGGGGGCAGGGGCTGGGTGAAAAACTGTTTTTT
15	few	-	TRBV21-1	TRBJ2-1	CASSKGGGSGDEQFF	TGTGCCAGCAGCAAAGGGGGCGGGAGTGGGGATGAGCAGTTCTTC
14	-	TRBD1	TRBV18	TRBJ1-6	CASSPGQGYSPLHF	TGTGCCAGCTCACCGGGACAGGGTTATTCACCCCTCCACTTT
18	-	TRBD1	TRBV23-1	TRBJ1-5	CASSRSGQAIYSNQPQHF	TGCGCCAGCAGTCGTAGTGGACAGGCGATCTATAGCAATCAGCCCCAGCATTTT
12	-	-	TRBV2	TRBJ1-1	CASSAETGEAFF	TGTGCCAGCAGTGCGGAAACGGGTGAAGCTTTCTTT
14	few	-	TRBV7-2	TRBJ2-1	CASSPGPSNNEQFF	TGTGCCAGCAGCCCTGGCCCTAGCAACAATGAGCAGTTCTTC
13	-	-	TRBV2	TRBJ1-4	CAEGVTTNEKLFF	TGTGCCGAAGGGGTGACAACTAATGAAAAACTGTTTTTT
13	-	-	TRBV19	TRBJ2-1	CASSLDSYNEQFF	TGTGCCAGTAGTCTTGACAGCTACAATGAGCAGTTCTTC
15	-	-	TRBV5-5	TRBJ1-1	CASISSGQGGLVAFF	TGTGCCAGCATCTCCAGCGGGCAGGGCGGGTTGGTAGCTTTCTTT
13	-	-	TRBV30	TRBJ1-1	CAWSVLRDTEAFF	TGTGCCTGGAGTGTATTGAGGGACACTGAAGCTTTCTTT
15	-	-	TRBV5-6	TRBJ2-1	CASSLERRGDDEQFF	TGTGCCAGCAGCTTGGAACGTCGGGGAGATGATGAGCAGTTCTTC
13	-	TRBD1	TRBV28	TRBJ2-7	CASKPGQSYEQYF	TGTGCCAGCAAACCGGGACAGTCCTACGAGCAGTACTTC
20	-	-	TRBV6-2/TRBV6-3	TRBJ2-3	CASSYSGPRGEPRGWDTQYF	TGTGCCAGCAGTTACTCGGGCCCCCGCGGGGAGCCTAGGGGTTGGGATACGCAGTATTTT
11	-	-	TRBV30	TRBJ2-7	CAWSAGLGQYF	TGTGCCTGGAGTGCCGGTCTCGGGCAGTACTTC
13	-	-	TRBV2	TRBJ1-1	CATQGHLNTEAFF	TGTGCCACGCAAGGACACCTGAACACTGAAGCTTTCTTT
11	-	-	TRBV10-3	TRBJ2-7	CAISVSSEQYF	TGTGCCATCAGTGTCTCTTCCGAGCAGTACTTC
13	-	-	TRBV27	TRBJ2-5	CASSEDKQETQYF	TGTGCCAGCAGTGAGGACAAGCAAGAGACCCAGTACTTC
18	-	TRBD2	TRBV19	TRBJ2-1	CASTPGTSGASSYNEQFF	TGTGCCAGTACCCCGGGGACTAGCGGGGCAAGCTCCTACAATGAGCAGTTCTTC
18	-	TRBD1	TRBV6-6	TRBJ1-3	CASSRGGWTLSSGNTIYF	TGTGCCAGCAGCCGAGGGGGCTGGACGCTAAGCTCTGGAAACACCATATATTTT
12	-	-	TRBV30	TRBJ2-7	CAWSPEAYEQYF	TGTGCCTGGAGTCCGGAGGCCTACGAGCAGTACTTC
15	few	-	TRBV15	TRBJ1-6	CATSREAAGESPLHF	TGTGCCACCAGCAGAGAGGCAGCAGGGGAATCACCCCTCCACTTT
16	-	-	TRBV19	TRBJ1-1	CASSIGGGVMNTEAFF	TGTGCCAGTAGTATAGGCGGTGGAGTCATGAACACTGAAGCTTTCTTT
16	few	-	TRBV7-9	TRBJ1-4	CASSPGDGFTNEKLFF	TGTGCCAGCAGCCCGGGAGATGGGTTCACTAATGAAAAACTGTTTTTT